Described below is a single TCR beta chain sequence and its context. Measured with immunoSEQ multiplex PCR; TCRdb has only the in-frame clones, and not every one. The sample has about 78,000 clones, around 96% seen once. Losses at the gene ends were 1 base for V and 5 bases for J; bases not matched to a gene: 8. CDR1 is SGHTA and CDR2 is FQGNSA in the germline V gene. The CDR3 has 17 amino acids. These data come from a study of human thymus T cells. Corrective cardiac operations yielded the resected thymus tissue. Sequenced material: thymus tissue. The receptor comes from a boy younger than two with a congenital heart defect but otherwise immunologically healthy. The genes are TRBV7-2 and TRBJ2-2, with TRBD1 matching 9 bases. The CDR3 sequence is CASSLVGRDRETGELFF. DNA of the CDR3: TGTGCCAGCAGCTTAGTAGGCAGGGACAGGGAAACCGGGGAGCTGTTTTTT.